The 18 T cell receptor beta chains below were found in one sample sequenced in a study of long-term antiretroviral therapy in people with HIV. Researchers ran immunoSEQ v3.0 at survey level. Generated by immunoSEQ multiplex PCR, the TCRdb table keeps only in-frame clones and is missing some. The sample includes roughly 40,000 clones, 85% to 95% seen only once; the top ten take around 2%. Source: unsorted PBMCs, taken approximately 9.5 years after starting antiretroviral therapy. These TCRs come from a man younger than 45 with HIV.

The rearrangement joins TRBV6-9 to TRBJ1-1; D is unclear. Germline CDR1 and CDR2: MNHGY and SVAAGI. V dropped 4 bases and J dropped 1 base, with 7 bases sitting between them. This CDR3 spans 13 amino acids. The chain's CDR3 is CASSLSKNTEAFF. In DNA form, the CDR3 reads TGTGCCAGCAGTTTGAGCAAGAACACTGAAGCTTTCTTT.

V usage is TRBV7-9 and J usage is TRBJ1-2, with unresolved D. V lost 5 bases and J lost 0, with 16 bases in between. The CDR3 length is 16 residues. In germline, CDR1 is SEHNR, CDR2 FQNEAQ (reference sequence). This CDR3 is CASSNLARATNYGYTF. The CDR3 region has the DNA TGTGCCAGCAGCAACCTGGCACGGGCCACTAACTATGGCTACACCTTC. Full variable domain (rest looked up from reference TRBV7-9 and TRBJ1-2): DTGVSQNPRHKITKRGQNVTFRCDPISEHNRLYWYRQTLGQGPEFLTYFQNEAQLEKSRLLSDRFSAERPKGSFSTLEIQRTEQGDSAMYLCASSNLARATNYGYTFGSGTRLTVV.

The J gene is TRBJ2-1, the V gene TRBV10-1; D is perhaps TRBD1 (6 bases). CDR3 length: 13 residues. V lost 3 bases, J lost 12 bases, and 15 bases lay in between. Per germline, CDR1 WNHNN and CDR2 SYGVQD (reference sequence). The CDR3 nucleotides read TGCGCCAGCAGTGACCCCGGGACAATGGTGCAGTTCTTC. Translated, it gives CASSDPGTMVQFF.

CDR3 sequence (DNA): TGCGCCAGCAGTGATGAGGTGGGTCGGCTCTACAATTCACCCCTCCACTTT. Translating gives CASSDEVGRLYNSPLHF. V and J are TRBV10-2 and TRBJ1-6, with D uncertain. Trimming left V 3 bases short and J 7 bases short, with 19 bases between. Germline V gives CDR1 WSHSY, CDR2 SAAADI. CDR3 length: 17 residues.

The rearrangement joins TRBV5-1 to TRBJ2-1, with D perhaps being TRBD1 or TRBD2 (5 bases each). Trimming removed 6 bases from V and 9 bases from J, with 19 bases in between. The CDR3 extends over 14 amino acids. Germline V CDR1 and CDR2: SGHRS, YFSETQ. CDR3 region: CASNPGEGRGEQFF. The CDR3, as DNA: TGCGCCAGCAATCCCGGAGAGGGGCGAGGTGAGCAGTTCTTC.

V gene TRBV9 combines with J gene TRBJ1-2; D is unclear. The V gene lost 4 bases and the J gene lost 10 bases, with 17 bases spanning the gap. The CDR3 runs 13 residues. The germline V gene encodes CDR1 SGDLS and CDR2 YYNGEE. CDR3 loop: CASSPDVSGSYTF. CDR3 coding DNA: TGTGCCAGCAGCCCCGACGTTTCAGGATCCTACACCTTC.

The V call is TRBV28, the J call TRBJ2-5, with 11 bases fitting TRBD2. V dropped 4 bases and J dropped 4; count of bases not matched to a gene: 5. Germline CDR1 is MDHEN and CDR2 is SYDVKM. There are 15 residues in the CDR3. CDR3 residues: CASSSGLAEAETQYF. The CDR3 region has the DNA TGTGCCAGCAGTTCGGGACTAGCGGAGGCAGAGACCCAGTACTTC.

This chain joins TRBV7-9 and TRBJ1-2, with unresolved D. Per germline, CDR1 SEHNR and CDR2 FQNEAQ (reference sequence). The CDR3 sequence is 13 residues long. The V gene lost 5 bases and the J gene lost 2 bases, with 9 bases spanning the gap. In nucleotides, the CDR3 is TGTGCCAGCAGCCACGAAGTCAACTATGGCTACACCTTC. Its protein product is CASSHEVNYGYTF.

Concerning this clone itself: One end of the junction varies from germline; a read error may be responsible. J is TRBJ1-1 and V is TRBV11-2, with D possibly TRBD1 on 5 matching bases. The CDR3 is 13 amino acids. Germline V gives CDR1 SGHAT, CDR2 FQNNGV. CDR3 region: CASSPTLGTGAFF. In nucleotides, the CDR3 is TGTGCCAGCAGCCCTACCTTAGGGACTGGAGCTTTCTTT.

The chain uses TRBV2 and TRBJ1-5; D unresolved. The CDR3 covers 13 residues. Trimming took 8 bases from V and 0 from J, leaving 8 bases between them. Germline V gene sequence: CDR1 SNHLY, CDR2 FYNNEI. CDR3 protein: CASCLYSNQPQHF. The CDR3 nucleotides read TGTGCCAGCTGTTTATATAGCAATCAGCCCCAGCATTTT. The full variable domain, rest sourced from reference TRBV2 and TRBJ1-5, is EPEVTQTPSHQVTQMGQEVILRCVPISNHLYFYWYRQILGQKVEFLVSFYNNEISEKSEIFDDQFSVERPDGSNFTLKIRSTKLEDSAMYFCASCLYSNQPQHFGDGTRLSIL.

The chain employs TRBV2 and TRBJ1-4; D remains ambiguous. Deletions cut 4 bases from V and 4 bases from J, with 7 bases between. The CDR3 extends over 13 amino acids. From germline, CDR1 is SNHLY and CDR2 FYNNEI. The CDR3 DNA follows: TGTGCCAGCAGTGCTCGAGATAATGAAAAACTGTTTTTT. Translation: CASSARDNEKLFF.

Here the CDR3 DNA reads TGTGCCCTCCGGGAGGGGGCCTGGGGCTACACCTTC. Translation: CALREGAWGYTF. The chain couples TRBV10-3 to TRBJ1-2; TRBD1 aligns across 7 bases. The V and J ends lost 11 bases and 8 bases, in that order; junction bases with no gene match: 11. The germline V gene has CDR1 ENHRY and CDR2 SYGVKD. The CDR3 contains 12 residues.

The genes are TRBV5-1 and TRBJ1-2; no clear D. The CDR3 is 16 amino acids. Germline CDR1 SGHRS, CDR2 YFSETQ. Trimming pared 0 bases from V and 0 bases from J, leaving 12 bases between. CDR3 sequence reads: CASSLVMAGSNYGYTF. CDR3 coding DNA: TGCGCCAGCAGCTTGGTTATGGCCGGATCTAACTATGGCTACACCTTC.

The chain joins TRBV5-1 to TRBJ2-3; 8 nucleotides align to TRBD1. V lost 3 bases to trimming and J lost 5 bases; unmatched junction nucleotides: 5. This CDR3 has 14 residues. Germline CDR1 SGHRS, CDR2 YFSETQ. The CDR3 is CASSWDRTEDTQYF. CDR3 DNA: TGCGCCAGCAGCTGGGACAGGACTGAAGATACGCAGTATTTT.

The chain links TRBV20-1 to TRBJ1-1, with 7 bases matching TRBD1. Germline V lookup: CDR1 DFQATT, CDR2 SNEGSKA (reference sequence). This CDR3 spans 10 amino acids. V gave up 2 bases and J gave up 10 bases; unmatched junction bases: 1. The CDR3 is CSARQGGAFF. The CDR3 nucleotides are TGCAGTGCTAGACAGGGGGGAGCTTTCTTT.

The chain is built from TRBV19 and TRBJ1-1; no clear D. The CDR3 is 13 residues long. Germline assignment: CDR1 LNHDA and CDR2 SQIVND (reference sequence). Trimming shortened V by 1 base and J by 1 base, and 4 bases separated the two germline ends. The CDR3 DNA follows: TGTGCCAGTAGTATAGCTTCGAACACTGAAGCTTTCTTT. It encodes CASSIASNTEAFF. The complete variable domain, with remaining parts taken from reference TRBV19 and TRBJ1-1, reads DGGITQSPKYLFRKEGQNVTLSCEQNLNHDAMYWYRQDPGQGLRLIYYSQIVNDFQKGDIAEGYSVSREKKESFPLTVTSAQKNPTAFYLCASSIASNTEAFFGQGTRLTVV.

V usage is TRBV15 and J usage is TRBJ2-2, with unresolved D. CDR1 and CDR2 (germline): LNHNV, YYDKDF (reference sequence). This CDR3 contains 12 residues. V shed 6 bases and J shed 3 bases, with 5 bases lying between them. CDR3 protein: CATRGYTGELFF. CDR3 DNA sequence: TGTGCCACCAGGGGGTACACCGGGGAGCTGTTTTTT.

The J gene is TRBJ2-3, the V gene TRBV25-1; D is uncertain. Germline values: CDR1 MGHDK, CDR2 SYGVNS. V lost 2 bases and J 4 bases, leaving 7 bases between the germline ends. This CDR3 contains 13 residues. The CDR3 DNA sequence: TGTGCCAGCAGTGAAGGCCGGGCAGATACGCAGTATTTT. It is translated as CASSEGRADTQYF.